The sequence of this T cell receptor beta chain was determined in a study of cytomegalovirus exposure and HLA in healthy donors. Notes on the study in general: Among TCR sequences, most were rare, though some public TCRs appeared in many donors. The study flagged approximately 180 TCR beta chains as cytomegalovirus-associated. The classifier reportedly diagnosed cytomegalovirus status with high sensitivity and specificity.

The germline CDR1 and CDR2 sequences are KGHSH and LQKENI. Germline trimming cut 5 bases from V and 4 bases from J; bases unmatched to any gene: 5. The CDR3 contains 13 residues. This clone showed up just a few times. Its antigen remains unknown. The PCR employed 60 Vbeta primers together with 13 Jbeta primers. Using immunoSEQ multiplex PCR, the repertoire was profiled, and TCRdb retains in-frame clones only, with some absent. The sample carries under 150,000 clones, about two thirds recorded once. The source material was PBMCs. The rearrangement links TRBV18 to TRBJ2-7, with 7 bases matching TRBD1. This receptor was identified in a man in his forties or fifties in good health and CMV-seropositive. The CDR3 DNA follows: TGTGCCAGCTCATCGGGACAGCAATACGAGCAGTACTTC. As protein: CASSSGQQYEQYF.